The 28 T cell receptor beta chains below come from one sample, sequenced in a study of T cells in localized non-small cell lung cancer. Sequencing was performed with immunoSEQ multiplex PCR; in TCRdb, only in-frame clones are kept and a portion is missing. The sample has 2,600 or so clones; approximately 20% are singletons. Sequencing used normal lung tissue next to the tumor, obtained before any cancer treatment. The source is a male donor aged 60 or over with stage I squamous cell lung carcinoma.

V is TRBV18 and J is TRBJ2-7; the match to TRBD1 covers 8 bases. Germline CDR1 and CDR2: KGHSH and LQKENI. The CDR3 runs 14 residues. The junction had 4 bases not matched to a gene; V was cut back by 0 bases and J by 6 bases. The CDR3 is CASSPPTGGLEQYF. The CDR3 DNA reads as TGTGCCAGCTCACCACCAACAGGGGGACTCGAGCAGTACTTC. The full variable domain, its missing parts supplied by reference TRBV18 and TRBJ2-7, is NAGVMQNPRHLVRRRGQEARLRCSPMKGHSHVYWYRQLPEEGLKFMVYLQKENIIDESGMPKERFSAEFPKEGPSILRIQQVVRGDSAAYFCASSPPTGGLEQYFGPGTRLTVT.

J is TRBJ1-1 and V is TRBV29-1, with D possibly TRBD1 on 5 matching bases. Germline V gives CDR1 SQVTM, CDR2 ANQGSEA. This CDR3 is built from 18 residues. Trimming shortened V by 1 base and J by 1 base, and 22 bases separated the two germline ends. The CDR3 reads CSVEALTSLRARNTEAFF. The CDR3 bases are TGCAGCGTTGAAGCCCTGACTTCACTCAGGGCGAGGAACACTGAAGCTTTCTTT.

J is TRBJ1-2 and V is TRBV6-8; a weak D match, TRBD1 (5 bases). Trimming removed 5 bases at V and 5 bases at J, with 18 bases between. This CDR3 is built from 15 residues. Germline V gene sequence: CDR1 MNHGY, CDR2 SAAAGT. DNA for the CDR3: TGTGCCAGCAGTCACCGGGACCTGGGGCGATATGGCTACACCTTC. Translated, it gives CASSHRDLGRYGYTF.

J is TRBJ2-2 and V is TRBV6-8, with 7 bases identical to TRBD1. CDR1 and CDR2 (germline): MNHGY, SAAAGT. The CDR3 length is 17 residues. Losses at the gene ends were 7 bases for V and 4 bases for J; bases not matched to a gene: 15. CDR3 DNA: TGTGCCAGCAATACACAGACAGGGTGGAGTAGCACCGGGGAGCTGTTTTTT. Its protein product is CASNTQTGWSSTGELFF.

This clone is large in the sample. The genes are TRBV6-8 and TRBJ1-5; D might be TRBD1 (5 bases). The germline gives CDR1 MNHGY, CDR2 SAAAGT. Between the trimmed V and J ends, which lost 6 bases and 2 bases, there was a span of 8 bases. The CDR3 has 13 residues. Written as DNA, the CDR3 is TGTGCCAGCAGAGGGGCTGGCAATCAGCCCCAGCATTTT. Translation: CASRGAGNQPQHF.

There are a few counts of this clone. The CDR3 coding sequence is TGTGCCAGCAGTACAGGACAGGGGAGCACTGAAGCTTTCTTT. Translated, it gives CASSTGQGSTEAFF. The rearrangement links TRBV6-8 to TRBJ1-1, with 9 nucleotides matching TRBD1. Trimming removed 5 bases from V and 4 bases from J; junction bases left unmatched: 5. The CDR3 covers 14 residues. Germline V gene data show CDR1 as MNHGY and CDR2 as SAAAGT.

In this sample, this clone turned up a few times. J is TRBJ2-7 and V is TRBV14; D not resolved. CDR3 length equals 12 residues. Trimming took off 1 base at V and 6 bases at J, with 7 bases between the two ends. In germline, CDR1 is SGHDN, CDR2 FVKESK. The DNA of the CDR3 is TGTGCCAGCAGCCAAGCTAGAACCGAGCAGTACTTC. Its protein product is CASSQARTEQYF.

This chain connects TRBV6-8 to TRBJ1-3; D remains ambiguous. CDR3 length equals 14 residues. Trimming took 10 bases from V and 0 from J, leaving 13 bases between them. The germline V gene has CDR1 MNHGY and CDR2 SAAAGT. Here the CDR3 DNA reads TGTGCCACGCTGAAGGATAACTCTGGAAACACCATATATTTT. Its protein product is CATLKDNSGNTIYF.

This clone has a handful of counts. The chain combines TRBV9 with TRBJ2-7, with D possibly being TRBD1 or TRBD2 (6 bases each). V lost 3 bases, J lost 9 bases, and 22 bases lay in between. This CDR3 spans 15 amino acids. Germline CDR1 is SGDLS and CDR2 is YYNGEE. Written as DNA, the CDR3 is TGTGCCAGCAGCGCATACAGGGAAGGTAGTAGCGGGCAGTACTTC. The encoded protein is CASSAYREGSSGQYF.

Relative to its sample, this clone is medium-sized (0.01 to 0.1%). The V gene is TRBV6-1, the J gene TRBJ2-5, with D perhaps matching TRBD1 or TRBD2 (6 bases each). Germline values: CDR1 MNHNS, CDR2 SASEGT. Trimming took off 1 base at V and 4 bases at J, with 13 bases between the two ends. There are 15 residues in the CDR3. The CDR3 DNA follows: TGTGCCAGCAGTGAAGGGTCGGGGGCCCCAGAGACCCAGTACTTC. The encoded protein is CASSEGSGAPETQYF.

This clone has a handful of counts. J is TRBJ1-2 and V is TRBV4-1, with a possible D match to TRBD1 (6 bases). Germline lookup yields CDR1 MGHRA and CDR2 YSYEKL. The CDR3 has 16 residues. V was shortened by 1 base and J by 4 bases, with 16 bases between the two germline ends. The CDR3 sequence is CASSQGPMDRVYGYTF. CDR3 nucleotide sequence: TGCGCCAGCAGCCAAGGACCAATGGACAGAGTCTATGGCTACACCTTC.

The chain is built from TRBV4-1 and TRBJ2-7; unclear D gene. The CDR3 is made up of 15 amino acids. Trimming took 0 bases from V and 3 from J, leaving 12 bases between them. The germline V gene encodes CDR1 MGHRA and CDR2 YSYEKL. The CDR3 DNA sequence: TGCGCCAGCAGCCAAGACTCCACGGTTGGCTACGAGCAGTACTTC. This translates into CASSQDSTVGYEQYF.

The genes are TRBV29-1 and TRBJ2-3; unclear D gene. CDR3 length: 12 amino acids. CDR1 and CDR2 (germline): SQVTM, ANQGSEA. Trimming shortened V by 4 bases and J by 3 bases, and 8 bases separated the two germline ends. DNA of the CDR3: TGCAGCGTTGGGGCTAGGACAGATACGCAGTATTTT. Translating gives CSVGARTDTQYF.

The rearrangement joins TRBV30 to TRBJ1-2; 9 nucleotides match TRBD1. Germline trimming cut 4 bases from V and 4 bases from J; bases unmatched to any gene: 13. Germline V gene lookup returns CDR1 GTSNPN and CDR2 SVGIG (reference sequence). The CDR3 runs to 16 residues. This chain's CDR3 is CAWKVFGTGNSYGYTF. The CDR3 bases are TGTGCCTGGAAAGTGTTCGGGACAGGGAATAGCTATGGCTACACCTTC.

This clone is deemed medium-sized. V gene TRBV11-3 combines with J gene TRBJ2-1; D is perhaps TRBD2 (6 bases). CDR3 length equals 14 residues. From germline, CDR1 is SGHNT and CDR2 YENEEA. V was pared by 5 bases and J by 6 bases, with 14 bases between. CDR3 region: CASSMEGTSNEQFF. In DNA form, the CDR3 reads TGTGCCAGCAGCATGGAGGGGACTTCCAATGAGCAGTTCTTC.

This clone is medium-sized (0.01 to 0.1%) by share. The chain combines TRBV11-3 with TRBJ2-2, with 8 bases matching TRBD1. Trimming cost V 6 bases and J 10 bases; bases outside gene matches: 10. The CDR3 totals 14 residues. CDR1 and CDR2 from the germline V gene are SGHNT and YENEEA. CDR3 in amino acids: CASSTGQGREELFF. DNA for the CDR3: TGTGCCAGCAGTACTGGACAGGGCAGGGAGGAGCTGTTTTTT.

This clone is medium-sized (0.01 to 0.1%). The chain employs TRBV7-2 and TRBJ1-1, with D perhaps TRBD1 (5 bases). This CDR3 has 13 amino acids. Germline lookup yields CDR1 SGHTA and CDR2 FQGNSA. V was clipped by 6 bases and J by 1 base, with 9 bases between them. The CDR3 DNA reads TGTGCCAGCAGGGGACCGCAGAACACTGAAGCTTTCTTT. Translating it yields CASRGPQNTEAFF.

This clone is termed medium-sized. V usage is TRBV9 and J usage is TRBJ1-2; D remains ambiguous. The CDR3 totals 16 residues. The germline V gene has CDR1 SGDLS and CDR2 YYNGEE. The germline V and J ends were trimmed by 0 bases and 6 bases, with 18 bases remaining between them. The CDR3 DNA is TGTGCCAGCAGCGTAGGGCATCGGGATAGTATTCATGGCTACACCTTC. It codes for CASSVGHRDSIHGYTF.

V gene TRBV25-1 combines with J gene TRBJ2-7, with D unresolved. Trimming removed 2 bases from V and 0 bases from J, with 11 bases in between. Germline CDR1 and CDR2: MGHDK and SYGVNS. The CDR3 runs 15 residues. CDR3 bases: TGTGCCAGCAGTGAAGAGACTCCAAGCTCCTACGAGCAGTACTTC. This sequence encodes CASSEETPSSYEQYF.

This clone came up a few times. The chain has TRBV14 and TRBJ1-1; 7 nucleotides align to TRBD1. CDR1 and CDR2 (germline): SGHDN, FVKESK. Unmatched junction bases numbered 5, after V lost 2 bases and J lost 2 bases. The CDR3 covers 15 residues. The CDR3 spells CASSQWGQKNTEAFF. CDR3 nucleotide sequence: TGTGCCAGCAGCCAATGGGGACAGAAAAACACTGAAGCTTTCTTT.

As DNA, the CDR3 is TGTGCCAGTAGTATAAATCTTAATTCCTACGAGCAGTACTTC. This codes for CASSINLNSYEQYF. This chain uses TRBV19 with TRBJ2-7; D is unresolved. This CDR3 has 14 residues. Germline V lookup: CDR1 LNHDA, CDR2 SQIVND (reference sequence). Trimming removed 2 bases from V and 1 base from J, with 9 bases in between.

This clone was counted only a few times. The chain uses TRBV11-3 and TRBJ1-2; TRBD1 might be the D (6 bases). The CDR3 spans 15 residues. Germline V lookup: CDR1 SGHNT, CDR2 YENEEA. The V end was cut by 5 bases, the J end by 4 bases, with 17 bases between. The CDR3, as DNA: TGTGCCAGCAGCCCGACAGGAGGCACCGTCTATGGCTACACCTTC. Protein sequence: CASSPTGGTVYGYTF.

This clone appeared once. The genes are TRBV14 and TRBJ2-5; D perhaps matches TRBD2 (6 bases). The germline V gene encodes CDR1 SGHDN and CDR2 FVKESK. The length of the CDR3 is 13 residues. V dropped 4 bases and J dropped 5 bases, with 11 bases sitting between them. The CDR3 sequence: CASSRRGPETQYF. CDR3 bases: TGTGCCAGCAGCCGGCGGGGTCCGGAGACCCAGTACTTC.

The gene calls are TRBV10-1 and TRBJ2-4, with D possibly being TRBD2 (5 bases). Germline V CDR1 and CDR2: WNHNN, SYGVQD (reference sequence). CDR3 length: 14 residues. With 0 bases removed from V and 7 bases from J, the gap between germline ends came to 10 bases. This chain's CDR3 is CASSESGSGNIQYF. Written as DNA, the CDR3 is TGCGCCAGCAGTGAGTCTGGGAGTGGGAACATTCAGTACTTC.

Within the sample, this clone is medium-sized. This chain uses TRBV6-1 with TRBJ1-5; the D gene is possibly TRBD1 (6 bases). The CDR3 sequence is 16 residues long. CDR1 is MNHNS, CDR2 SASEGT, per germline. V shed 0 bases and J shed 2 bases, with 11 bases lying between them. CDR3 in DNA: TGTGCCAGCAGTGAAGCGGGGGGGGCTGGCAATCAGCCCCAGCATTTT. It codes for CASSEAGGAGNQPQHF.

This clone is deemed medium-sized. This rearrangement joins TRBV11-3 to TRBJ1-6, with 12 nucleotides matching TRBD1. Germline lookup yields CDR1 SGHNT and CDR2 YENEEA. With 4 bases clipped from V and 8 bases from J, the junction kept 9 bases outside the gene matches. The CDR3 length is 17 residues. The CDR3 sequence is CASSWGTGGLLDSPLHF. Here the CDR3 DNA reads TGTGCCAGCAGCTGGGGGACAGGGGGCTTATTGGATTCACCCCTCCACTTT.

This clone is medium-sized. V and J are TRBV11-3 and TRBJ2-3; possible D gene TRBD1, 5 bases. The CDR3 sequence is 17 residues long. Germline values: CDR1 SGHNT, CDR2 YENEEA. The V gene lost 1 base and the J gene lost 2 bases, with 16 bases spanning the gap. CDR3 bases: TGTGCCAGCAGCTTAGGGGGCCAGGGTTACTCCACAGATACGCAGTATTTT. This codes for CASSLGGQGYSTDTQYF. Supplemented by reference TRBV11-3 and TRBJ2-3, the full variable domain reads EAGVVQSPRYKIIEKKQPVAFWCNPISGHNTLYWYLQNLGQGPELLIRYENEEAVDDSQLPKDRFSAERLKGVDSTLKIQPAELGDSAVYLCASSLGGQGYSTDTQYFGPGTRLTVL.

The rearrangement uses TRBV29-1 and TRBJ1-1; 11 nucleotides match TRBD1. The germline V gene has CDR1 SQVTM and CDR2 ANQGSEA. After removal of 5 bases from V and 4 bases from J, the junction contained 6 bases not matched to a gene. The CDR3 consists of 14 residues. CDR3 DNA sequence: TGCAGCGTTCAAACCGGGACAGGGGGCACTGAAGCTTTCTTT. Its protein product is CSVQTGTGGTEAFF.